A selection of T cell receptor beta chains follows, all from one sample in a study of cytomegalovirus exposure and HLA in healthy donors. Method: immunoSEQ multiplex PCR; TCRdb's copy keeps in-frame clones and lacks some. The repertoire consists of 99,000 or so clones, with over 12% occurring once and the leading ten covering around 0.83%. Sequencing was done on a sample of PBMCs. The receptors originated from a female donor in good health and CMV-seronegative. Each CDR3 is given with its conserved first and last residue. The D gene is left open where the match is weak. Clone size is not always given. Where it is, it says once, few, many or a class for expanded clones.

D gene: -; V gene: TRBV5-1; clone size: few; J gene: TRBJ2-2; CDR3 DNA: TGCGCCAGCAGCTTATTCAGCCCCCTAATACTAAGCAGTCGGGAGCTGTTTTTT; CDR3 protein: CASSLFSPLILSSRELFF
D gene: TRBD2; V gene: TRBV5-1; clone size: -; J gene: TRBJ2-3; CDR3 DNA: TGCGCCAGCAGATATACTAGCGGGGGACCCACAGATACGCAGTATTTT; CDR3 protein: CASRYTSGGPTDTQYF
D gene: -; V gene: TRBV7-6; clone size: few; J gene: TRBJ1-3; CDR3 DNA: TGTGCCAGCAGTACACAGGGCCAGCTTGGAAACACCATATATTTT; CDR3 protein: CASSTQGQLGNTIYF
D gene: -; V gene: TRBV5-4; clone size: -; J gene: TRBJ2-2; CDR3 DNA: TGTGCCAGCAGCCGCGGGCAGCTCGCGAACACCGGGGAGCTGTTTTTT; CDR3 protein: CASSRGQLANTGELFF
D gene: -; V gene: TRBV7-7; clone size: few; J gene: TRBJ2-1; CDR3 DNA: TGTGCTAGCAGCTCCCAGCGGGCCGCCTACAATGAGCAGTTCTTC; CDR3 protein: CASSSQRAAYNEQFF
D gene: TRBD1; V gene: TRBV7-2; clone size: few; J gene: TRBJ1-6; CDR3 DNA: TGTGCCAGCAGCCGGAACCTAGGACAGGGGAATAATTCACCCCTCCACTTT; CDR3 protein: CASSRNLGQGNNSPLHF
D gene: -; V gene: TRBV6-6; clone size: few; J gene: TRBJ1-5; CDR3 DNA: TGTGCCAGCAGACCTTACCGACGGGACAATCAGCCCCAGCATTTT; CDR3 protein: CASRPYRRDNQPQHF
D gene: -; V gene: TRBV9; clone size: -; J gene: TRBJ2-6; CDR3 DNA: TGTGCCAGCAGCGTGCAATCCGGGACACGCGCCTCTGGGGCCAACGTCCTGACTTTC; CDR3 protein: CASSVQSGTRASGANVLTF
D gene: -; V gene: TRBV2; clone size: -; J gene: TRBJ2-4; CDR3 DNA: TGTGCCAGCTCTGTACGAGGGGGAGAAGACAAAAACATTCAGTACTTC; CDR3 protein: CASSVRGGEDKNIQYF
D gene: TRBD2; V gene: TRBV5-6; clone size: few; J gene: TRBJ2-7; CDR3 DNA: TGTGCCAGCAGCTTGTCGGGACTAGCGGGAGTCAGCGACGAGCAGTACTTC; CDR3 protein: CASSLSGLAGVSDEQYF
D gene: TRBD1; V gene: TRBV6-5; clone size: few; J gene: TRBJ1-2; CDR3 DNA: TGTGCCAGCAGACTGGACAGGGTACGTGGCTACACCTTC; CDR3 protein: CASRLDRVRGYTF
D gene: TRBD1; V gene: TRBV29-1; clone size: few; J gene: TRBJ2-1; CDR3 DNA: TGCAGCGTTGACGTTACCGGGACAGGTCAGTTCTTC; CDR3 protein: CSVDVTGTGQFF
D gene: TRBD1; V gene: TRBV27; clone size: -; J gene: TRBJ1-2; CDR3 DNA: TGTGCCAGCAGTAGACAGGGCTCTGGCTACACCTTC; CDR3 protein: CASSRQGSGYTF
D gene: -; V gene: TRBV6-5; clone size: once; J gene: TRBJ1-1; CDR3 DNA: TGTGCCAGCAGTTTACAGGGTATGTACACTGAAGCTTTCTTT; CDR3 protein: CASSLQGMYTEAFF
D gene: TRBD1; V gene: TRBV2; clone size: few; J gene: TRBJ1-3; CDR3 DNA: TGTGCCAGCAGTGTATGGGCAGGGGGTATAGGAAGCTCTGGAAACACCATATATTTT; CDR3 protein: CASSVWAGGIGSSGNTIYF
D gene: TRBD1; V gene: TRBV2; clone size: few; J gene: TRBJ2-1; CDR3 DNA: TGTGCCAGCAGTGATGTGGGACAGGGAGGGGATGAGCAGTTCTTC; CDR3 protein: CASSDVGQGGDEQFF
D gene: -; V gene: TRBV29-1; clone size: few; J gene: TRBJ1-4; CDR3 DNA: TGCAGCGTTTATGGGCAGGGCTTGGAAAAACTGTTTTTT; CDR3 protein: CSVYGQGLEKLFF
D gene: -; V gene: TRBV25-1; clone size: -; J gene: TRBJ2-3; CDR3 DNA: TGTGCCAGCAGTGAATACGGACACTTTGCTAGCACAGATACGCAGTATTTT; CDR3 protein: CASSEYGHFASTDTQYF
D gene: -; V gene: TRBV4-2; clone size: -; J gene: TRBJ2-2; CDR3 DNA: TGTGCCAGCAGCCAAGCAGGGGACGGGGAGCTGTTTTTT; CDR3 protein: CASSQAGDGELFF
D gene: TRBD2; V gene: TRBV11-2; clone size: -; J gene: TRBJ2-7; CDR3 DNA: TGTGCCAGCAGCTTAGGGGGCGGGAGGACTTACGAGCAGTACTTC; CDR3 protein: CASSLGGGRTYEQYF
D gene: -; V gene: TRBV7-9; clone size: -; J gene: TRBJ2-3; CDR3 DNA: TGTGCCAGCAGCTTGGTAACTAGCACAGATACGCAGTATTTT; CDR3 protein: CASSLVTSTDTQYF
D gene: -; V gene: TRBV13; clone size: -; J gene: TRBJ1-3; CDR3 DNA: TGTGCCAGCAGCCATGACAGGCTCTCTGGAAACACCATATATTTT; CDR3 protein: CASSHDRLSGNTIYF
D gene: TRBD1; V gene: TRBV27; clone size: few; J gene: TRBJ1-4; CDR3 DNA: TGTGCCAGCAGTCCCAAAGGATTCGGACAGGGGTTAGGAAAACTGTTTTTT; CDR3 protein: CASSPKGFGQGLGKLFF
D gene: TRBD1; V gene: TRBV19; clone size: few; J gene: TRBJ2-7; CDR3 DNA: TGTGCCAGTAGTATTAAGGTACAGGGGTCCTACGAGCAGTACTTC; CDR3 protein: CASSIKVQGSYEQYF
D gene: TRBD1; V gene: TRBV11-3; clone size: -; J gene: TRBJ2-7; CDR3 DNA: TGTGCCAGCAGCTTATCGACAGGGGAGGAGCAGTACTTC; CDR3 protein: CASSLSTGEEQYF
D gene: -; V gene: TRBV29-1; clone size: -; J gene: TRBJ2-7; CDR3 DNA: TGCAGCGTTGAAACTAGCTCCTACGAGCAGTACTTC; CDR3 protein: CSVETSSYEQYF
D gene: -; V gene: TRBV29-1; clone size: -; J gene: TRBJ2-1; CDR3 DNA: TGCAGCGTTCCTCCAGGGCTTTCCTACAATGAGCAGTTCTTC; CDR3 protein: CSVPPGLSYNEQFF
D gene: -; V gene: TRBV4-2; clone size: few; J gene: TRBJ1-5; CDR3 DNA: TGTGCCAGCAGCCAAGGGGCCCCTGAAAATCAGCCCCAGCATTTT; CDR3 protein: CASSQGAPENQPQHF
D gene: -; V gene: TRBV18; clone size: few; J gene: TRBJ2-1; CDR3 DNA: TGTGCCAGCTCACCACCGACACTAGTCCATGAGCAGTTCTTC; CDR3 protein: CASSPPTLVHEQFF
D gene: -; V gene: TRBV9; clone size: few; J gene: TRBJ2-7; CDR3 DNA: TGTGCCAGCAGCGGGGAGCGTGGGGAGAACTACGAGCAGTACTTC; CDR3 protein: CASSGERGENYEQYF
D gene: -; V gene: TRBV2; clone size: -; J gene: TRBJ1-5; CDR3 DNA: TGTGCCAGCAGTGGGGCGAAAGGCATTGAGCCCCAGCATTTT; CDR3 protein: CASSGAKGIEPQHF
D gene: -; V gene: TRBV5-6; clone size: -; J gene: TRBJ1-1; CDR3 DNA: TGTGCCAGCAGCTTGTATGCCCTAGGGGGAACTTTCTTT; CDR3 protein: CASSLYALGGTFF
D gene: -; V gene: TRBV19; clone size: few; J gene: TRBJ2-7; CDR3 DNA: TGTGCCAGTAGTATTGGGGGGGCCTTAAGCTCCTACGAGCAGTACTTC; CDR3 protein: CASSIGGALSSYEQYF
D gene: -; V gene: TRBV6-5; clone size: few; J gene: TRBJ2-7; CDR3 DNA: TGTGCCAGCAGTTACCGGGCGGGGACCTACGAGCAGTACTTC; CDR3 protein: CASSYRAGTYEQYF
D gene: TRBD1; V gene: TRBV4-1; clone size: few; J gene: TRBJ2-7; CDR3 DNA: TGCGCCAGCAGCCAAGAGAGGGGGCAGCCGGACGAGCAGTACTTC; CDR3 protein: CASSQERGQPDEQYF
D gene: -; V gene: TRBV9; clone size: -; J gene: TRBJ2-5; CDR3 DNA: TGTGCCAGCAGCGTAGCTCCAGGGTCCCAAGAGACCCAGTACTTC; CDR3 protein: CASSVAPGSQETQYF
D gene: -; V gene: TRBV5-1; clone size: -; J gene: TRBJ2-7; CDR3 DNA: TGCGCCAGCAGCACAGGAACGATCACCTACGAGCAGTACTTC; CDR3 protein: CASSTGTITYEQYF
D gene: TRBD1; V gene: TRBV30; clone size: -; J gene: TRBJ2-1; CDR3 DNA: TGTGCCTGGAGCCTAAACTTTTACTCGGGACAGGGGAGAAATGAGCAGTTCTTC; CDR3 protein: CAWSLNFYSGQGRNEQFF
D gene: TRBD1; V gene: TRBV10-3; clone size: -; J gene: TRBJ2-2; CDR3 DNA: TGTGCCATCAGCCCCCGGGACAGGAACACCGGGGAGCTGTTTTTT; CDR3 protein: CAISPRDRNTGELFF
D gene: TRBD1; V gene: TRBV6-5; clone size: -; J gene: TRBJ2-5; CDR3 DNA: TGTGCCAGCAGTGCCGACAGGGTCGAGACCCAGTACTTC; CDR3 protein: CASSADRVETQYF